The clone carrying this T cell receptor (beta chain) was recorded only once. Profiled with immunoSEQ multiplex PCR; TCRdb holds only in-frame clones, not every one. The table lists around 100,000 clones, 90% of them singletons. The record originates from a study of blood T cell repertoires in COVID-19. On the study more broadly: Collection of acute and convalescent COVID-19 samples took place in the United States, Italy and Spain.

The sequence was obtained from a man aged 50-59 years with acute or convalescent COVID-19. The sample comprised peripheral blood.

The CDR3 sequence is CASSRGVPNEQYF. For the CDR3, the DNA is TGTGCCAGCAGTCGCGGGGTTCCCAACGAGCAGTACTTC. The chain employs TRBV6-5 and TRBJ2-7, with a weak D call TRBD2 (6 bases). Germline V gene sequence: CDR1 MNHEY, CDR2 SVGAGI. V was shortened by 5 bases and J by 5 bases, with 13 bases between the two germline ends. The CDR3 consists of 13 residues.